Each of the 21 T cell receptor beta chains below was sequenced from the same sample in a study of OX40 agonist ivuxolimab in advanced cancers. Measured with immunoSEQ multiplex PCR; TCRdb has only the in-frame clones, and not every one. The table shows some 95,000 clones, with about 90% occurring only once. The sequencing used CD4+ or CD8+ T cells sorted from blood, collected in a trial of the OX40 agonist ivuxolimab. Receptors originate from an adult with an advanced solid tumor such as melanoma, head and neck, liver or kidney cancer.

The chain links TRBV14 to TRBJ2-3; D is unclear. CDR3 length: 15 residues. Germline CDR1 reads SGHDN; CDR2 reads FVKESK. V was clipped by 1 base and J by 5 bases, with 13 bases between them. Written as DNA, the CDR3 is TGTGCCAGCAGCCAAGTTGGCAGACTCATAGATACGCAGTATTTT. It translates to CASSQVGRLIDTQYF.

The CDR3 bases are TGTGCCAGCTCACCACCGGGACTACAAGAGACCCAGTACTTC. This encodes CASSPPGLQETQYF. The chain employs TRBV18 and TRBJ2-5; 7 bases map to TRBD2. In germline, CDR1 is KGHSH, CDR2 LQKENI. The CDR3 contains 14 residues. The junction had 0 bases not matched to a gene; V was cut back by 0 bases and J by 2 bases.

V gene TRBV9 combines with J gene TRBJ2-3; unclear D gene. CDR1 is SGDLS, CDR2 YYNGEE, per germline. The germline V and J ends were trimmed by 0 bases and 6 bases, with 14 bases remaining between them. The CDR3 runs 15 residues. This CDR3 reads CASSVDYPLPDTQYF. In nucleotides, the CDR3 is TGTGCCAGCAGCGTAGACTACCCCCTACCCGATACGCAGTATTTT. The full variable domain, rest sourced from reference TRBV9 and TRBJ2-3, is DSGVTQTPKHLITATGQRVTLRCSPRSGDLSVYWYQQSLDQGLQFLIQYYNGEERAKGNILERFSAQQFPDLHSELNLSSLELGDSALYFCASSVDYPLPDTQYFGPGTRLTVL.

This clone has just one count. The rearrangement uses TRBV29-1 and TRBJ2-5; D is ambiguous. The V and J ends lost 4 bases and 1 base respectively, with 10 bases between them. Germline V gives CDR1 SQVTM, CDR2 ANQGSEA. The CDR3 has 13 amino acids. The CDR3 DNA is TGCAGCGTTGGTATAGCACCCCAAGAGACCCAGTACTTC. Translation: CSVGIAPQETQYF.

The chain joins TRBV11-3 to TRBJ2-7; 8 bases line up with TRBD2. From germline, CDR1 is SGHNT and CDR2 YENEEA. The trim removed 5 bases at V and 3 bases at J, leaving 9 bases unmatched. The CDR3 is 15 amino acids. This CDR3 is CASSRPGLEGYEQYF. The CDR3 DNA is TGTGCCAGCAGCCGACCGGGACTAGAAGGCTACGAGCAGTACTTC. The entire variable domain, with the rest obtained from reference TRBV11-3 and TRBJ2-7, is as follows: EAGVVQSPRYKIIEKKQPVAFWCNPISGHNTLYWYLQNLGQGPELLIRYENEEAVDDSQLPKDRFSAERLKGVDSTLKIQPAELGDSAVYLCASSRPGLEGYEQYFGPGTRLTVT.

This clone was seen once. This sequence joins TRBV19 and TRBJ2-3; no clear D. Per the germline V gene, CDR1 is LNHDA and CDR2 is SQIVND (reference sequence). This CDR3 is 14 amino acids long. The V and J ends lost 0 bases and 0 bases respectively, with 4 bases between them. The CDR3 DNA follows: TGTGCCAGTAGTATAGACCCAAGCACAGATACGCAGTATTTT. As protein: CASSIDPSTDTQYF.

In DNA form, the CDR3 reads TGTGCCAGCAGCGTAGCAGGATATGAGCAGTTCTTC. Amino acids: CASSVAGYEQFF. This sequence joins TRBV9 and TRBJ2-1; D unresolved. This CDR3 comprises 12 residues. Germline values: CDR1 SGDLS, CDR2 YYNGEE. The V end was cut by 0 bases, the J end by 8 bases, with 6 bases between.

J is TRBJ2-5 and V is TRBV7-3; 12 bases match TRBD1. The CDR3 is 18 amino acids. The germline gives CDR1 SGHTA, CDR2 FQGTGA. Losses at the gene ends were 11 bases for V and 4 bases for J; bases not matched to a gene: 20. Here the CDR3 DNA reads TGTGCCCCCGGGGCGGGACAGGGGGCGTTAGGGGTGTTAGAGACCCAGTACTTC. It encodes CAPGAGQGALGVLETQYF.

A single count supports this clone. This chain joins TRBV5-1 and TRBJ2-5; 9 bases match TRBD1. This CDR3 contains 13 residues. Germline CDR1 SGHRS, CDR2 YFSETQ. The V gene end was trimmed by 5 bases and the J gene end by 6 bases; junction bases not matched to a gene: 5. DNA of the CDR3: TGCGCCAGCAGTCCGGGACAGGGACAGACCCAGTACTTC. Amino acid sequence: CASSPGQGQTQYF.

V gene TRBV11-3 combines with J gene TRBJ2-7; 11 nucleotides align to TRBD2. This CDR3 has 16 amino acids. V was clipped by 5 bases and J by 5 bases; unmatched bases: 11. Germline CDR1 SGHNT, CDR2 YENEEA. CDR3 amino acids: CASSDLQLAGVHEQYF. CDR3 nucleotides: TGTGCCAGCAGCGACCTCCAACTAGCGGGAGTCCACGAGCAGTACTTC.

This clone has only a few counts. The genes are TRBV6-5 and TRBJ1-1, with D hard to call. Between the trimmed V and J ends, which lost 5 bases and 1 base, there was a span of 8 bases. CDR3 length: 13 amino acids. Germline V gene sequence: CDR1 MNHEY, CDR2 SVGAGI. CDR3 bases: TGTGCCAGCAGTGTCACGCAGAACACTGAAGCTTTCTTT. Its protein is CASSVTQNTEAFF.

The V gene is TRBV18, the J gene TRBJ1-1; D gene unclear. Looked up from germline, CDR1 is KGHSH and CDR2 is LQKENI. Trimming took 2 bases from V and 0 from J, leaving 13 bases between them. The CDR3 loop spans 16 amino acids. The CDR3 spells CASSPGQVGMNTEAFF. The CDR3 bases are TGTGCCAGCTCACCAGGGCAGGTTGGGATGAACACTGAAGCTTTCTTT.

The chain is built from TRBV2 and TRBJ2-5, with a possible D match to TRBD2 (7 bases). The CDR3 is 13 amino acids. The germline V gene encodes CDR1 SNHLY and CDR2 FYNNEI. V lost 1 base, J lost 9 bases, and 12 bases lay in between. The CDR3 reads CASSEGVGGPQYF. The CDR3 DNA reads TGTGCCAGCAGTGAAGGTGTCGGGGGGCCCCAGTACTTC.

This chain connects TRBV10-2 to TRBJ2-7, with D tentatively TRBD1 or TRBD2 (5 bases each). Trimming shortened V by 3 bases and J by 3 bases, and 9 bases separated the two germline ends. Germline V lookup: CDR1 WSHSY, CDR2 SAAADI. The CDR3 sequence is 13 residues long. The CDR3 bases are TGCGCCAGCAGTGAACAGGCGGGCTACGAGCAGTACTTC. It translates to CASSEQAGYEQYF.

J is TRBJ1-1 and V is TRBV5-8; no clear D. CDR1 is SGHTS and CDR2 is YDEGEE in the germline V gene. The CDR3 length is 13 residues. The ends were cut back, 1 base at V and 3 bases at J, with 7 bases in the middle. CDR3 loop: CASSLQEDTEAFF. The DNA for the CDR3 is TGTGCCAGCAGCTTGCAGGAGGACACTGAAGCTTTCTTT.

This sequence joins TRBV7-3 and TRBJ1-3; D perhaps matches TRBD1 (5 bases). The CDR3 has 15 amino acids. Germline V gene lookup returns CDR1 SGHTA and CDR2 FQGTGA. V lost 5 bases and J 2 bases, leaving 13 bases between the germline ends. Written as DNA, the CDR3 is TGTGCCAGCAGCGTTACCGGGACGGCTGGAAACACCATATATTTT. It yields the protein CASSVTGTAGNTIYF.

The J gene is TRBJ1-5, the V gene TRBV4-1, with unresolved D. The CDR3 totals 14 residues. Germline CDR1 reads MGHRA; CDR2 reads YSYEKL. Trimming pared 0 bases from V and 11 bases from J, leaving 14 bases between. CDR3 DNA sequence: TGCGCCAGCAGCCAAGAGGACGGCGGTTTAGCCCAGCATTTT. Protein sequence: CASSQEDGGLAQHF.

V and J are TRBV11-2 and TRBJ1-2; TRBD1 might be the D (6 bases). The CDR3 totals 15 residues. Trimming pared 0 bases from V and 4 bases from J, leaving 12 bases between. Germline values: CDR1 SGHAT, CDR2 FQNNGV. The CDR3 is CASSLDGQGSYGYTF. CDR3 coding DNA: TGTGCCAGCAGCTTAGATGGCCAGGGGAGCTATGGCTACACCTTC.

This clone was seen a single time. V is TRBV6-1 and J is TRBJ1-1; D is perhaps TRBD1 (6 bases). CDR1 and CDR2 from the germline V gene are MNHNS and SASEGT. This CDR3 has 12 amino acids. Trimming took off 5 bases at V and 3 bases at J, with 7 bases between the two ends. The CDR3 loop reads CASSRGYTEAFF. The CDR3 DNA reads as TGTGCCAGCAGTAGGGGGTACACTGAAGCTTTCTTT.

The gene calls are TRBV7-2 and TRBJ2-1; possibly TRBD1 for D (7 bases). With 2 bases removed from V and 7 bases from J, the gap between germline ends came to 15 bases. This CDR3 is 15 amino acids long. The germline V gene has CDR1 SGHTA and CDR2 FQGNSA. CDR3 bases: TGTGCCAGCAGCTTAAGGGGGCTAGCGATTAATGAGCAGTTCTTC. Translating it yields CASSLRGLAINEQFF.

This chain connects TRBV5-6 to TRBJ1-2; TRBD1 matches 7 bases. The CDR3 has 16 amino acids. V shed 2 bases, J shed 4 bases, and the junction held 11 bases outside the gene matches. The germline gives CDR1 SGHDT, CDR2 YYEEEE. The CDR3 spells CASSFRTGSQGYGYTF. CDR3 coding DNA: TGTGCCAGCAGCTTCAGGACAGGATCCCAAGGCTATGGCTACACCTTC.